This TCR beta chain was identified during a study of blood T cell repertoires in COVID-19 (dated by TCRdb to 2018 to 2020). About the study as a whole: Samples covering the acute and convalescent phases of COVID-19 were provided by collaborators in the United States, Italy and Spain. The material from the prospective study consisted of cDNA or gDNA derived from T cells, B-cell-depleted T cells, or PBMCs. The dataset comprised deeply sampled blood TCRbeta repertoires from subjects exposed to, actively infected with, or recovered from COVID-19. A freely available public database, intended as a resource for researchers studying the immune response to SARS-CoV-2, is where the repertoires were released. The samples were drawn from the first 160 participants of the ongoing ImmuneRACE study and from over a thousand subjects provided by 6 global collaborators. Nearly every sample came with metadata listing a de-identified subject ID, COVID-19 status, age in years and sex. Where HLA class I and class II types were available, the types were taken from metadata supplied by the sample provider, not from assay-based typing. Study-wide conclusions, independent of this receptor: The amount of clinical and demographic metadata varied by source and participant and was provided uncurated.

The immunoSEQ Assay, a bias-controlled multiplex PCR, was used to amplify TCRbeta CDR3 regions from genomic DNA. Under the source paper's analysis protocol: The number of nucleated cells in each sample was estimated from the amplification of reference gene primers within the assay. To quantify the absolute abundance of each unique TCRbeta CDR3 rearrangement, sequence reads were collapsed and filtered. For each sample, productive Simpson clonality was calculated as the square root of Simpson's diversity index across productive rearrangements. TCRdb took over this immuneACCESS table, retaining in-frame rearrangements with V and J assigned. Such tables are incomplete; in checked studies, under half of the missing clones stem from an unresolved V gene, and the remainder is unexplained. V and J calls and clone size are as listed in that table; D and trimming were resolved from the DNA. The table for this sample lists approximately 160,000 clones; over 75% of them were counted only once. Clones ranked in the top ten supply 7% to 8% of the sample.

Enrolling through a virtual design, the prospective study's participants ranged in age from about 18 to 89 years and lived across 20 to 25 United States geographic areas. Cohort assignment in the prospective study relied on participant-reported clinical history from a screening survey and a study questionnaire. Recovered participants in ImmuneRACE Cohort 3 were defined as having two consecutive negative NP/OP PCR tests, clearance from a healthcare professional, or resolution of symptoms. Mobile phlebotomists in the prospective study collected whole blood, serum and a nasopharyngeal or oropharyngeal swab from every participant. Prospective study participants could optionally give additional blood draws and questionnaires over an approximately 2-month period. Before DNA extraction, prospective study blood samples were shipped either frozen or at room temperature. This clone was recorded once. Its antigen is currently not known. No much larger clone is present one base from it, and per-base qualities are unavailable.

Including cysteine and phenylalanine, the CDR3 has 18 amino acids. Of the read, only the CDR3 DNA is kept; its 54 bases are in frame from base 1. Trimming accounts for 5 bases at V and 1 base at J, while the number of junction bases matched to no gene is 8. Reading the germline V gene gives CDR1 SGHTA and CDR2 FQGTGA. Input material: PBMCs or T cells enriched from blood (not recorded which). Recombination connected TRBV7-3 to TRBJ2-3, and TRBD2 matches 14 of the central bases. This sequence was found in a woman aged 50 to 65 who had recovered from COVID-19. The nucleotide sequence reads TGTGCCAGCAGCCAGAGACTAGCGGGAGGGCTTGGCACAGATACGCAGTATTTT. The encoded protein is CASSQRLAGGLGTDTQYF.